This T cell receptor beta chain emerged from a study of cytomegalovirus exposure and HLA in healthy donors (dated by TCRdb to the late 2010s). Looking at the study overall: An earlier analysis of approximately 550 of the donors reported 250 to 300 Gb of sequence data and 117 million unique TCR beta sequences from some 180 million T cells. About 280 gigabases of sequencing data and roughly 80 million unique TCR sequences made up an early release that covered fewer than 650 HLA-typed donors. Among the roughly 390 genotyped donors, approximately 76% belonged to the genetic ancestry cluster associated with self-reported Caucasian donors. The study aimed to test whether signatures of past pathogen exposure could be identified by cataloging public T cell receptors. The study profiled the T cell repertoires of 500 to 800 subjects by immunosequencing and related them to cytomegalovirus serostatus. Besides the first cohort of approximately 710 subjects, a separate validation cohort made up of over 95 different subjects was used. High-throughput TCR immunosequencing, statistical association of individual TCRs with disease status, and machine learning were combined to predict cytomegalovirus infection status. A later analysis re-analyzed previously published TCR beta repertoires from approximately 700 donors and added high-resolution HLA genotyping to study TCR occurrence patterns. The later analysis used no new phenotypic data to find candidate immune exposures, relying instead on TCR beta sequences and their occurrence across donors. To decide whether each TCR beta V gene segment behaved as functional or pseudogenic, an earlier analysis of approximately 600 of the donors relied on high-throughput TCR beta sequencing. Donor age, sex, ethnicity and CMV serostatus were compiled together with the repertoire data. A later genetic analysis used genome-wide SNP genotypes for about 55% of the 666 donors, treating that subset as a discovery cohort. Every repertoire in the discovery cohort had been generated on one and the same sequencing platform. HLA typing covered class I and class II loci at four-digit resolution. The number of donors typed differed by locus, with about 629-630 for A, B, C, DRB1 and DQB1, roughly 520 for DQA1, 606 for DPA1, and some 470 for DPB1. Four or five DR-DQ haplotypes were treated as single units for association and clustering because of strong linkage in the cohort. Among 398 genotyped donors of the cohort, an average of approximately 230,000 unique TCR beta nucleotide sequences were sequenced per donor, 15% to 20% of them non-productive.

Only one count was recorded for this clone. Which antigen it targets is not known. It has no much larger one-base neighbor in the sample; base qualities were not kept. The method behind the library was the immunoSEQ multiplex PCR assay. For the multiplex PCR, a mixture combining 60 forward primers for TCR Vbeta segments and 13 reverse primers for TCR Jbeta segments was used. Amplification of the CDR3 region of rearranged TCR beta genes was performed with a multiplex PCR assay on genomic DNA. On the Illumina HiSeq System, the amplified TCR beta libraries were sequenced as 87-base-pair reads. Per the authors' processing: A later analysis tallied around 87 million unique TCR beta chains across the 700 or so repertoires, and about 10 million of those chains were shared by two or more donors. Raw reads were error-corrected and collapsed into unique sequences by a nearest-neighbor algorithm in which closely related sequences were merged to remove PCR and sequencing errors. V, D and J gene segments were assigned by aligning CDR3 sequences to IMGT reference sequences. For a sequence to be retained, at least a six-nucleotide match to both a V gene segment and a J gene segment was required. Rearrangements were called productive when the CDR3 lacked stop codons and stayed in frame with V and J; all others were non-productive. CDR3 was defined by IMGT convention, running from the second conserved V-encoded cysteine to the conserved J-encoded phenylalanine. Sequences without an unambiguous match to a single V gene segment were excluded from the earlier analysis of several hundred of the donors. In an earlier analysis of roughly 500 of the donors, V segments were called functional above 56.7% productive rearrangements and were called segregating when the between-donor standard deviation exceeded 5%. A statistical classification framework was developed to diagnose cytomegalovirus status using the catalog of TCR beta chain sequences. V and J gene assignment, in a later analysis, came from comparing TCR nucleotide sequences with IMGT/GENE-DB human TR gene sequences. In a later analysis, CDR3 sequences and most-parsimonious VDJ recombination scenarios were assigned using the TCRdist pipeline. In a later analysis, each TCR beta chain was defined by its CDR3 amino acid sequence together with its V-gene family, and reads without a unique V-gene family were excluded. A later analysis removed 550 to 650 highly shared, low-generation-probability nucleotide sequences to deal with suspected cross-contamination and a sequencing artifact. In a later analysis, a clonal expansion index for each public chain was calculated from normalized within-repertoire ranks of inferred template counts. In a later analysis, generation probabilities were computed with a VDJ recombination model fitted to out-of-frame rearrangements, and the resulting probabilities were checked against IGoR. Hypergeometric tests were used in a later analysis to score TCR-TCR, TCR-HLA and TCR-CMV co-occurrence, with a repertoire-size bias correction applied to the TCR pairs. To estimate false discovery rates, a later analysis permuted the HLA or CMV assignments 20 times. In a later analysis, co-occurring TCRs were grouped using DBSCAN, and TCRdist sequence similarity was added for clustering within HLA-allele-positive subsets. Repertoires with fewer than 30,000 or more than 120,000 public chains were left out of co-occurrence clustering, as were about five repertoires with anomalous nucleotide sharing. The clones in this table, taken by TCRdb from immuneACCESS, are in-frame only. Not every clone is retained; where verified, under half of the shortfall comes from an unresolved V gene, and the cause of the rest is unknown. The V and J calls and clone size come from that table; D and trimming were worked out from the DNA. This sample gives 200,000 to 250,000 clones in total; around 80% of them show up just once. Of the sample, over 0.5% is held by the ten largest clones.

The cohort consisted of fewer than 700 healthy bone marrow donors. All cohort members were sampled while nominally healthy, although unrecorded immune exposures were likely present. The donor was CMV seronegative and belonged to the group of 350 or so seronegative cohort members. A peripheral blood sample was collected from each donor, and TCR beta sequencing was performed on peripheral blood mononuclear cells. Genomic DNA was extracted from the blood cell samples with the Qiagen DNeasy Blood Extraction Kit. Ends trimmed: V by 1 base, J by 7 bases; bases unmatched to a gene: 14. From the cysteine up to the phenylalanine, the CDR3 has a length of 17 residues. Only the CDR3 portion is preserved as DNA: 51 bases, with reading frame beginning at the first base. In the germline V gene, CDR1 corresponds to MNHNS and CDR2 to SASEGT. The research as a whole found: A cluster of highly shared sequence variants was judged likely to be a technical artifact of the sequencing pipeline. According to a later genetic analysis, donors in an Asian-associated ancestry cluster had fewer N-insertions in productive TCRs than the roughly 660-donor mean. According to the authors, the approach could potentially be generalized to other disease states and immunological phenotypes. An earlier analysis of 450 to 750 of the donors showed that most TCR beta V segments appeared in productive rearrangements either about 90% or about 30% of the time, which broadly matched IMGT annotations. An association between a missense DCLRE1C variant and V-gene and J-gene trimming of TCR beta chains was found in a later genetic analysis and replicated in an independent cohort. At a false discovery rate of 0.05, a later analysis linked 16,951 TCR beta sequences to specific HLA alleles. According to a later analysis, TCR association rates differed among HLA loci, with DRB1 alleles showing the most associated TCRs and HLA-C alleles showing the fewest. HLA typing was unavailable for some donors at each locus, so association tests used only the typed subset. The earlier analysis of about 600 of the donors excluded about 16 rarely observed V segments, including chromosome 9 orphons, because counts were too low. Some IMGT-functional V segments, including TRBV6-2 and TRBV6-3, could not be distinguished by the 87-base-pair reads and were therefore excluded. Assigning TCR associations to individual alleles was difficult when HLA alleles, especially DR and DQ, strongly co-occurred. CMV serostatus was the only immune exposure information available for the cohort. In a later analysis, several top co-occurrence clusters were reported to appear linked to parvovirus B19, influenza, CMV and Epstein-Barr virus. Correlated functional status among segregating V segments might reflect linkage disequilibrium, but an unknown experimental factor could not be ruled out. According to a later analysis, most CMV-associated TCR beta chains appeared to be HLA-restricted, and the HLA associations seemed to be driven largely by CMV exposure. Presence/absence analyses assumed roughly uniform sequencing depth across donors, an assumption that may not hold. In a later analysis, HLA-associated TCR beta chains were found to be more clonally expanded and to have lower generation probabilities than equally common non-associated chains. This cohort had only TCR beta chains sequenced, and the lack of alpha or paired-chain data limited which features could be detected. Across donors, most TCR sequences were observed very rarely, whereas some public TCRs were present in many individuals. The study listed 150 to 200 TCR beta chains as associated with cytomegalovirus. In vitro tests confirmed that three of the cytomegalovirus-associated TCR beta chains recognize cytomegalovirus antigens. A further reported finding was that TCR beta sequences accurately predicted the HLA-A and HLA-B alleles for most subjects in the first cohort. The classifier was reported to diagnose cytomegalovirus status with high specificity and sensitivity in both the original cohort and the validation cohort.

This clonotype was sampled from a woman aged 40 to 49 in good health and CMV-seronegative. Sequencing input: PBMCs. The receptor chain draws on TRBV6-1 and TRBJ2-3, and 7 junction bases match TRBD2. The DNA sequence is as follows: TGTGCCAGCAGTGAAGAAGGTTCGGGGGGTTTGCAATATACGCAGTATTTT. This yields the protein CASSEEGSGGLQYTQYF.